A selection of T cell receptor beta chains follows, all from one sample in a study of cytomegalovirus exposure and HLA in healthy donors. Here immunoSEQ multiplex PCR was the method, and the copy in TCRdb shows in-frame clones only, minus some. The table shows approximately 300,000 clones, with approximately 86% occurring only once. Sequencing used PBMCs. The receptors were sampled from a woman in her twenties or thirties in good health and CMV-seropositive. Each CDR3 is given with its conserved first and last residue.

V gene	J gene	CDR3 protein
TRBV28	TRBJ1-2	CASSRQGDYGYTF
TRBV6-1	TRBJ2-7	CASSEGWQADYEQYF
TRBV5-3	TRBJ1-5	CARSLGQQDQPQHF
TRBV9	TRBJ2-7	CASSVGTRAASYEQYF
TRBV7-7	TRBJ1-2	CASSSSVPYGYTF
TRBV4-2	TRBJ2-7	CASSQDSPYEQYF
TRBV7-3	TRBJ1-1	CASSFHASEAFF
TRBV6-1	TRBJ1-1	CASKTQRGPSLEAFF
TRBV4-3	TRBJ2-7	CASSQERGRIYEQYF
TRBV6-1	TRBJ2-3	CASSERGAGSDTQYF
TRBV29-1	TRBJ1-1	CSVGTEAFF
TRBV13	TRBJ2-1	CASSSAGVEQFF
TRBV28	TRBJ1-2	CASSVVGAPNYGYTF
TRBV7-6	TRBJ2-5	CASSLGGSGQETQYF
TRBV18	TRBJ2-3	CASSPAGSGIDTQYF
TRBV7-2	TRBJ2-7	CASSLVRDEQYF
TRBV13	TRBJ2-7	CASSPWTGRFSYEQYF
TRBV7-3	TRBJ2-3	CASSLTGRDTQYF
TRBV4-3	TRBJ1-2	CASSQESGSGYGYTF
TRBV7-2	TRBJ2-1	CASSLAWVSSYNEQFF
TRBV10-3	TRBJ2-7	CASAGGPYEQYF
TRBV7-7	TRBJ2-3	CASSTDHTDTQYF
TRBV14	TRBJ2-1	CASSQDWAGEQFF
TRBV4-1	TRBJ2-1	CASSLRLDEQFF